This TCR beta chain was sequenced during a study of vaccination and CD4 T cells after COVID-19. Overall study: Cultures acting as controls obtained a CEFX pool, an HIV-1 Nef pool, or no peptide. Overall study findings and caveats: For SARS-CoV-2-reactive clonotypes, the median went from about 22 to 38, a nonsignificant increase.

With the Oncomine TCR Beta short-read assay, DNA from cultured CD4+ T cells was sequenced. Genomic DNA was taken out of cultured CD4+ T cells by extraction. TCRdb reanalysed the PCR reads using MiXCR and keeps one entry per CDR3 protein. The table has about 19,000 distinct CDR3 sequences, more than 50% seen once. In germline, CDR1 is MNHNS, CDR2 SASEGT. Deletions cut 4 bases from V and 3 bases from J, with 13 bases between. The CDR3 loop spans 15 amino acids. This sample's treatment: approximately nine-day PBMC culture with coronavirus spike peptide pools or control peptides (ViraFEST assay). About this clonotype: Its target is not known.

The rearrangement uses TRBV6-1 and TRBJ1-5; possibly TRBD1 for D (6 bases). The sequenced material came from CD4+ T cells from blood, cultured in vitro. The clonotype was recovered from a human donor who had recovered from COVID-19. This CDR3 reads CASSGGQGFNQPQHF. For the CDR3, the DNA is TGTGCCAGCAGTGGGGGCCAGGGGTTCAATCAGCCCCAGCATTTT.